Presented here are 27 T cell receptor beta chains from one specimen sequenced in a study of blood T cell repertoires in COVID-19. This table comes from immunoSEQ multiplex PCR, and its TCRdb copy is limited to in-frame clones, with some not included. The data show tens of thousands of clones, roughly 85% seen once. The sample taken for sequencing was peripheral blood. The receptors stem from a man in his forties or fifties with active or convalescent COVID-19.

This clone was observed a handful of times. V is TRBV5-1 and J is TRBJ1-2, with 9 bases identical to TRBD1. V was pared by 2 bases and J by 5 bases, with 10 bases of the junction left unmatched. The CDR3 runs 16 residues. Germline-derived CDR1 and CDR2 are SGHRS and YFSETQ. CDR3 sequence (DNA): TGCGCCAGCAGCTTAAACCGGGACAGGGATAGGTATGGCTACACCTTC. Residues: CASSLNRDRDRYGYTF.

The V and J genes are TRBV30 and TRBJ2-3; 8 nucleotides agree with TRBD1. Trimming cost V 5 bases and J 2 bases; bases outside gene matches: 6. Per germline, CDR1 GTSNPN and CDR2 SVGIG (reference sequence). The CDR3 sequence is 14 residues long. CDR3 DNA: TGTGCCTGGGGCCGGGACAGGTACACAGATACGCAGTATTTT. Translation gives CAWGRDRYTDTQYF.

The chain is built from TRBV6-6 and TRBJ1-2; D may be TRBD1 (5 bases). The germline V gene encodes CDR1 MNHNY and CDR2 SVGAGI (reference sequence). V was clipped by 9 bases and J by 7 bases, with 15 bases between them. This CDR3 is 12 amino acids long. The CDR3 protein is CASRAGLLGYTF. CDR3 coding DNA: TGTGCCAGTAGGGCGGGGCTCCTTGGCTACACCTTC.

V usage is TRBV6-2 or TRBV6-3 and J usage is TRBJ1-2; D is uncertain. CDR3 length equals 14 residues. The germline V gene encodes CDR1 MNHEY and CDR2 SVGEGT. The V end lost 5 bases, the J end lost 0 bases, and 10 bases lay between the germline ends. The DNA for the CDR3 is TGTGCCAGCAGTCTTGGACTAGCTAACTATGGCTACACCTTC. Amino acid sequence: CASSLGLANYGYTF.

J is TRBJ1-6 and V is TRBV3-1 (or the pseudogene TRBV3-2), with no clear D. V was clipped by 4 bases and J by 7 bases, with 14 bases between them. The germline CDR1 and CDR2 sequences are LGHDT and YNNKEL (reference sequence). The CDR3 covers 15 residues. The CDR3 region has the DNA TGTGCCAGCAGCCCCTCGGGAGGTCCGAATTCACCCCTCCACTTT. This codes for CASSPSGGPNSPLHF.

The V call is TRBV6-5, the J call TRBJ2-7; no clear D. The germline CDR1 and CDR2 sequences are MNHEY and SVGAGI. Trimming pared 6 bases from V and 4 bases from J, leaving 7 bases between. CDR3 length equals 11 residues. The CDR3 DNA reads TGTGCCAGCAGGGCAGAATACGAGCAGTACTTC. Translation: CASRAEYEQYF.

In this sample, this clone turned up a few times. This chain connects TRBV6-5 to TRBJ1-2; D is possibly TRBD1 (5 bases). This CDR3 is 13 amino acids long. From germline, CDR1 is MNHEY and CDR2 SVGAGI. Trimming stripped 2 bases from V and 8 bases from J, with 12 bases between. The CDR3 DNA reads TGTGCCAGCAGTTACCGCAGGGTAGGAGGCTACACCTTC. Protein sequence: CASSYRRVGGYTF.

In regard to this clone: Other DNA sequences within the sample encode an identical CDR3. This chain links TRBV6-5 with TRBJ1-5; D may be TRBD1 (6 bases). The CDR3 sequence is 14 residues long. The germline V and J ends were trimmed by 2 bases and 4 bases, with 9 bases remaining between them. Germline V gene sequence: CDR1 MNHEY, CDR2 SVGAGI. CDR3 loop: CASSYRGSNQPQHF. In nucleotides, the CDR3 is TGTGCCAGCAGTTACAGGGGGTCGAATCAGCCCCAGCATTTT.

The chain has TRBV29-1 and TRBJ1-1, with D possibly matching TRBD1 (6 bases). Trimming cost V 4 bases and J 3 bases, with 15 bases left between them. The CDR3 runs 14 residues. Germline V gene lookup returns CDR1 SQVTM and CDR2 ANQGSEA. The CDR3 DNA sequence: TGCAGCGTTGGGCAGGGGTTGTGGGACACTGAAGCTTTCTTT. It is translated as CSVGQGLWDTEAFF. Based on the CDR3 plus reference TRBV29-1 and TRBJ1-1, the full variable domain is SAVISQKPSRDICQRGTSLTIQCQVDSQVTMMFWYRQQPGQSLTLIATANQGSEATYESGFVIDKFPISRPNLTFSTLTVSNMSPEDSSIYLCSVGQGLWDTEAFFGQGTRLTVV.

J is TRBJ2-7 and V is TRBV27; perhaps TRBD2 as D (6 bases). The CDR3 length is 12 residues. CDR1 MNHEY and CDR2 SMNVEV come from the germline V gene (reference sequence). The ends were cut back, 5 bases at V and 9 bases at J, with 14 bases in the middle. The CDR3 loop reads CASSLGRRAQYF. In DNA, the CDR3 is TGTGCCAGCAGTCTAGGACGGAGGGCGCAGTACTTC.

This chain connects TRBV4-2 to TRBJ1-6; D ambiguous. Germline values: CDR1 LGHNA, CDR2 YNFKEQ. This CDR3 is 16 amino acids long. Trimming removed 1 base at V and 6 bases at J, with 13 bases between. CDR3 nucleotide sequence: TGTGCCAGCAGCCAAGTTGGAGGACCGAGTAATTCACCCCTCCACTTT. The encoded protein is CASSQVGGPSNSPLHF.

The rearrangement links TRBV5-1 to TRBJ2-7, with a weak D call TRBD2 (5 bases). The CDR3 has 15 amino acids. Per the germline V gene, CDR1 is SGHRS and CDR2 is YFSETQ. The V and J ends lost 0 bases and 5 bases respectively, with 15 bases between them. DNA for the CDR3: TGCGCCAGCAGCTTGGCCTTAGGAGGCTTCCACGAGCAGTACTTC. The encoded protein is CASSLALGGFHEQYF.

The chain is built from TRBV28 and TRBJ1-5, with no clear D. Trimming took off 5 bases at V and 2 bases at J, with 13 bases between the two ends. This CDR3 comprises 15 residues. Germline CDR1 MDHEN, CDR2 SYDVKM. CDR3 nucleotide sequence: TGTGCCAGCAGTGCAGCAGGCCCTCGCAATCAGCCCCAGCATTTT. It yields the protein CASSAAGPRNQPQHF.

This chain joins TRBV15 and TRBJ1-2; D remains ambiguous. The germline gives CDR1 LNHNV, CDR2 YYDKDF (reference sequence). Trimming took 3 bases from V and 4 from J, leaving 15 bases between them. This CDR3 region has 15 residues. The CDR3 sequence: CATSRDHTDFYGYTF. In DNA form, the CDR3 reads TGTGCCACCAGCAGGGACCACACGGACTTCTATGGCTACACCTTC.

The chain employs TRBV29-1 and TRBJ1-2; 8 nucleotides match TRBD1. Germline lookup yields CDR1 SQVTM and CDR2 ANQGSEA. CDR3 length: 12 residues. V dropped 4 bases and J dropped 8; count of bases not matched to a gene: 6. CDR3 in amino acids: CSVGTGNKGYTF. The CDR3 DNA follows: TGCAGCGTTGGGACAGGGAACAAGGGCTACACCTTC. Looking up the rest from reference TRBV29-1 and TRBJ1-2 gives the full variable domain: SAVISQKPSRDICQRGTSLTIQCQVDSQVTMMFWYRQQPGQSLTLIATANQGSEATYESGFVIDKFPISRPNLTFSTLTVSNMSPEDSSIYLCSVGTGNKGYTFGSGTRLTVV.

This clone was seen only once. The chain couples TRBV7-2 to TRBJ2-3, with D tentatively TRBD2 (7 bases). Trimming took 0 bases from V and 0 from J, leaving 10 bases between them. Germline CDR1 reads SGHTA; CDR2 reads FQGNSA. The CDR3 sequence is 16 residues long. For the CDR3, the DNA is TGTGCCAGCAGCTTAGCGGGGGGGCCTAGCACAGATACGCAGTATTTT. This gives the protein CASSLAGGPSTDTQYF. Together with reference TRBV7-2 and TRBJ2-3, the CDR3 gives the full variable domain: GAGVSQSPSNKVTEKGKDVELRCDPISGHTALYWYRQSLGQGLEFLIYFQGNSAPDKSGLPSDRFSAERTGGSVSTLTIQRTQQEDSAVYLCASSLAGGPSTDTQYFGPGTRLTVL.

This clone occurred a few times. This chain connects TRBV30 to TRBJ2-7, with a tentative D call TRBD2 (5 bases). The germline gives CDR1 GTSNPN, CDR2 SVGIG (reference sequence). The CDR3 sequence is 14 residues long. The CDR3 sequence is CVMLKGAGRYEQYF. The DNA of the CDR3 is TGTGTCATGCTGAAGGGAGCAGGCCGCTACGAGCAGTACTTC.

This clone was seen more than once but under ten times. The V and J genes are TRBV27 and TRBJ1-1, with 9 bases identical to TRBD1. V was clipped by 6 bases and J by 6 bases; unmatched bases: 8. The CDR3 has 14 residues. CDR1 is MNHEY, CDR2 SMNVEV, per germline (reference sequence). CDR3 in DNA: TGTGCCAGCAGCAGGGACAGGGCAAGCGCTGAAGCTTTCTTT. Amino acids: CASSRDRASAEAFF.

CDR3 DNA sequence: TGTGCTAGTGGCTCCGGGGGGGAACAGACCCAGTACTTC. Translating gives CASGSGGEQTQYF. The chain uses TRBV12-5 and TRBJ2-5, with 8 positions matching TRBD2. Germline trimming cut 6 bases from V and 6 bases from J; bases unmatched to any gene: 6. Germline V gives CDR1 LGHNT, CDR2 FRNRAP. The CDR3 loop spans 13 amino acids.

The J gene is TRBJ2-5, the V gene TRBV3-1 (or the pseudogene TRBV3-2); 9 bases map to TRBD2. The V segment lost 6 bases and the J segment 5 bases; nucleotides outside the gene matches: 16. Germline V gives CDR1 LGHDT, CDR2 YNNKEL (reference sequence). The CDR3 runs to 17 residues. CDR3 DNA sequence: TGTGCCAGCAGTCACCCGGTGGGTAGCGGGAGTTTGGAGACCCAGTACTTC. Its translation is CASSHPVGSGSLETQYF.

The chain joins TRBV4-3 to TRBJ2-1; 11 bases are shared with TRBD1. The CDR3 is 15 residues long. Unmatched junction bases numbered 6, after V lost 6 bases and J lost 5 bases. CDR1 is LGHNA, CDR2 YSLEER, per germline. The CDR3 DNA reads TGCGCCAGCAGTTTCCGGGACAGGGGGGACAATGAGCAGTTCTTC. Residues: CASSFRDRGDNEQFF.

The rearrangement links TRBV6-5 to TRBJ2-1, with 9 bases aligning to TRBD1. Looked up from germline, CDR1 is MNHEY and CDR2 is SVGAGI. The CDR3 extends over 16 amino acids. The V and J ends lost 0 bases and 4 bases, in that order; junction bases with no gene match: 4. For the CDR3, the DNA is TGTGCCAGCAGTTACTCCTCGGGACAGGGTTACAATGAGCAGTTCTTC. It translates to CASSYSSGQGYNEQFF.

This clone was counted a few times. V is TRBV28 and J is TRBJ2-7; possibly TRBD2 for D (5 bases). Per the germline V gene, CDR1 is MDHEN and CDR2 is SYDVKM. Between the trimmed V and J ends, which lost 7 bases and 5 bases, there was a span of 15 bases. The CDR3 contains 13 residues. CDR3 protein: CASIGLPLHEQYF. The DNA for the CDR3 is TGTGCCAGCATAGGACTCCCGCTCCACGAGCAGTACTTC. The full variable domain, with the rest looked up from reference TRBV28 and TRBJ2-7, is DVKVTQSSRYLVKRTGEKVFLECVQDMDHENMFWYRQDPGLGLRLIYFSYDVKMKEKGDIPEGYSVSREKKERFSLILESASTNQTSMYLCASIGLPLHEQYFGPGTRLTVT.

The chain uses TRBV6-5 and TRBJ2-7; 8 nucleotides match TRBD1. Germline trimming cut 0 bases from V and 7 bases from J; bases unmatched to any gene: 11. This CDR3 is built from 16 residues. Germline lookup yields CDR1 MNHEY and CDR2 SVGAGI. This chain's CDR3 is CASSYSSAGGLGEQYF. The CDR3 nucleotides read TGTGCCAGCAGTTACTCGTCGGCAGGGGGCTTGGGGGAGCAGTACTTC.

In its sample, this clone was seen once. The rearrangement uses TRBV5-1 and TRBJ1-2; 9 bases match TRBD1. The CDR3 totals 15 residues. Trimming removed 4 bases from V and 4 bases from J; junction bases left unmatched: 8. Germline lookup yields CDR1 SGHRS and CDR2 YFSETQ. CDR3 protein: CASSNTGGDPYGYTF. The CDR3 DNA follows: TGCGCCAGCAGCAACACAGGGGGCGATCCCTATGGCTACACCTTC. Drawing the rest from reference TRBV5-1 and TRBJ1-2, the complete variable domain is KAGVTQTPRYLIKTRGQQVTLSCSPISGHRSVSWYQQTPGQGLQFLFEYFSETQRNKGNFPGRFSGRQFSNSRSEMNVSTLELGDSALYLCASSNTGGDPYGYTFGSGTRLTVV.

This rearrangement joins TRBV19 to TRBJ1-2; possible D gene TRBD1, 6 bases. CDR3 length: 13 amino acids. Germline assignment: CDR1 LNHDA and CDR2 SQIVND (reference sequence). With 3 bases removed from V and 8 bases from J, the gap between germline ends came to 13 bases. CDR3 DNA sequence: TGTGCCAGTAGTATTGGACGGGGGGGCGGCTACACCTTC. This translates into CASSIGRGGGYTF.

This chain links TRBV11-2 with TRBJ2-5; no definite D call. Germline CDR1 and CDR2: SGHAT and FQNNGV. The CDR3 loop spans 14 amino acids. Trimming took 1 base from V and 2 from J, leaving 8 bases between them. DNA of the CDR3: TGTGCCAGCAGCTTAGTCCCAGGTCAAGAGACCCAGTACTTC. Protein sequence: CASSLVPGQETQYF.